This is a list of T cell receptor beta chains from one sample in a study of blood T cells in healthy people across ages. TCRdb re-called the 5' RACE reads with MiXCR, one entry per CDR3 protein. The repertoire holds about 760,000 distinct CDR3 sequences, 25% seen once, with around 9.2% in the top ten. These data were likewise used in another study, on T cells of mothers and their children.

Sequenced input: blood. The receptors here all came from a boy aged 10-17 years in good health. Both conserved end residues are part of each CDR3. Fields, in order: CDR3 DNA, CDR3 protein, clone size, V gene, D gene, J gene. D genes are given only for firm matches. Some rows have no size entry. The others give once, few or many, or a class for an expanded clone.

TGTGCCAGCAGCTTAGCCTACCGACAGGGTGGCACAGATACGCAGTATTTT CASSLAYRQGGTDTQYF few TRBV11-2 TRBD1 TRBJ2-3
TGTGCCAGCAGTGCCGACAGGGGGAACACTGAAGCTTTCTTT CASSADRGNTEAFF few TRBV6-6 TRBD1 TRBJ1-1
TGTGCCAGCAGCTCTTTGGGGAACGAGCAGTACTTC CASSSLGNEQYF - TRBV7-9 - TRBJ2-7
TGTGCCAGCAGTCCATCCGGGCGACTAAATGAAAAACTGTTTTTT CASSPSGRLNEKLFF - TRBV12-3/TRBV12-4 - TRBJ1-4
TGTGCCATCAGTGATGGGTTCACTGAAGCTTTCTTT CAISDGFTEAFF - TRBV10-3 - TRBJ1-1
TGTGCCAGCAGCGTCGGGCAGGGTAGCTATGGCTACACCTTC CASSVGQGSYGYTF few TRBV9 - TRBJ1-2
TGTGCCAGCAGCAGGACAGGACAGGGGGGCAATCAGCCCCAGCATTTT CASSRTGQGGNQPQHF - TRBV4-2 TRBD1 TRBJ1-5
TGTGCCAGCAGTTACTCTCAGGGGGGCCTGAATGAGCAGTTCTTC CASSYSQGGLNEQFF few TRBV6-5 - TRBJ2-1
TGCGCCAGCAGCCCATCTCGGGGTAGCGGGACCTACAATGAGCAGTTCTTC CASSPSRGSGTYNEQFF - TRBV4-3 TRBD2 TRBJ2-1
TGTGCCAGCAGCTTATGGCAGGGAGGTGAAGCTTTCTTT CASSLWQGGEAFF - TRBV5-6 - TRBJ1-1
TGTGCCAGCTCCTTGGCGGGAGGGCCCCAGGAGACCCAGCACTTC CASSLAGGPQETQHF few TRBV12-3/TRBV12-4 TRBD2 TRBJ2-5
TGTGCCAGCAGCCGCAAGGAAAATGAGCAGTTCTTC CASSRKENEQFF many TRBV9 - TRBJ2-1
TGCGCCAGCAGCCACTTTCCGGGGGTCGACAGGCGCTCCTACGAGCAGTACTTC CASSHFPGVDRRSYEQYF - TRBV4-1 - TRBJ2-7
TGTGCCAGCAGCTCCTCCGGGACAGGGTCGGGCTACACCTTC CASSSSGTGSGYTF - TRBV7-9 TRBD1 TRBJ1-2
TGTGCCAGCAGGACCGTTTCAGAGAACAATGAGCAGTTCTTC CASRTVSENNEQFF - TRBV27 - TRBJ2-1
TGCGCCAGCAGCCAACCTAGACAGGGGTACACTGAAGCTTTCTTT CASSQPRQGYTEAFF - TRBV4-1 TRBD1 TRBJ1-1
TGCGCCAGCAGCCAAGAAGGACGTCCGGTTGACGAGCAGTACTTC CASSQEGRPVDEQYF - TRBV4-3 - TRBJ2-7
TGTGCCAGCAGCTCGAGGGGGCGCGACACTGAAGCTTTCTTT CASSSRGRDTEAFF - TRBV7-2 TRBD1 TRBJ1-1
TGTGCCAGCAGTGGAGGGCAGGACGAATACGAGCAGTACTTC CASSGGQDEYEQYF few TRBV28 - TRBJ2-7
TGCGCCAGCAGCCAGGGGGGGACCCCCGAGGGGAACACAGATACGCAGTATTTT CASSQGGTPEGNTDTQYF - TRBV4-1 TRBD2 TRBJ2-3
TGTGCCAGCAGTTCTCCGGGACAGGGAGTCTATGAGCAGTTCTTC CASSSPGQGVYEQFF - TRBV2 TRBD1 TRBJ2-1
TGTGCCAGCAGCCATAACGGACCCCCGAGATGGCATGAGCAGTTCTTC CASSHNGPPRWHEQFF few TRBV6-2/TRBV6-3 - TRBJ2-1
TGTGCCAGCAGCGCACAGGGGACAGATACGCAGTATTTT CASSAQGTDTQYF few TRBV7-3 TRBD1 TRBJ2-3